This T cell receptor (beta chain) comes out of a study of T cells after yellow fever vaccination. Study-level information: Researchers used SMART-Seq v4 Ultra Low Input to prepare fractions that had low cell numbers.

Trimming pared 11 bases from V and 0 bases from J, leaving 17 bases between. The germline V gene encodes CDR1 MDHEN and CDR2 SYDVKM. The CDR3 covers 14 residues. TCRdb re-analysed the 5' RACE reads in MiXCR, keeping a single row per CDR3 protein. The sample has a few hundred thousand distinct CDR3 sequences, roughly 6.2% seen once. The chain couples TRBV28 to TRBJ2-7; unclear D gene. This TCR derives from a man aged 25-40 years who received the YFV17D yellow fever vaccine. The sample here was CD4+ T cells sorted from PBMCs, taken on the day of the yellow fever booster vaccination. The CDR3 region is CAAVTIAGSYEQYF. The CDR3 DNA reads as TGTGCCGCGGTTACCATAGCAGGCTCCTACGAGCAGTACTTC.